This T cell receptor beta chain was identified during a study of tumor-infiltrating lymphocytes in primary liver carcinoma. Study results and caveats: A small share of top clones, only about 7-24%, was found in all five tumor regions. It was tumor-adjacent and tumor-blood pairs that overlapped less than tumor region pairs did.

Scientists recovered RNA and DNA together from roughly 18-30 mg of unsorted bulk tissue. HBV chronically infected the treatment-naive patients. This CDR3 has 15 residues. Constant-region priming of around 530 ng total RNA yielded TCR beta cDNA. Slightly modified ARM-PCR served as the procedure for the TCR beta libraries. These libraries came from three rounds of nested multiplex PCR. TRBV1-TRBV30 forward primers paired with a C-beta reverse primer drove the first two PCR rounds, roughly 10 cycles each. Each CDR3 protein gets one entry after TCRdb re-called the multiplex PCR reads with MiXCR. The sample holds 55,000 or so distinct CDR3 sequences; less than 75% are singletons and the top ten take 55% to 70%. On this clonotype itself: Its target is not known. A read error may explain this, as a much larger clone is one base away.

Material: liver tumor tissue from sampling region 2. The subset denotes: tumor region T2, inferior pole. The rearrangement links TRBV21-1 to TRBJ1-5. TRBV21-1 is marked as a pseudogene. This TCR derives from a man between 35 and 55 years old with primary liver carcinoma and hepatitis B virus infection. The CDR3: CASSKRGYSIQPQHF. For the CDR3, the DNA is TGTGCCAGCAGCAAACGTGGGTATAGCATTCAGCCCCAGCATTTT.